This TCR beta chain was sequenced for a study of blood T cells in healthy people across ages. Trimming shortened V by 5 bases and J by 2 bases, and 16 bases separated the two germline ends. CDR1 and CDR2 from the germline V gene are SGHAT and FQNNGV. This CDR3 has 16 residues. Combining a sample-barcoded 5' primer with a J-beta primer mix, a second PCR ran for roughly 7 to 11 cycles. TCRdb passed the 5' RACE reads through MiXCR, listing each CDR3 protein once. Of 800,000 to 900,000 distinct CDR3 sequences in the sample, roughly 60% were seen once. Sequenced input: blood. The chain couples TRBV11-2 to TRBJ2-1; D possibly corresponds to TRBD2 (6 bases). The TCR sequence derives from a man between 25 and 39 years old in good health. The CDR3 loop is CASSDWRGDPYNEQFF. The CDR3 nucleotides are TGTGCCAGCAGCGACTGGCGGGGAGACCCCTACAATGAGCAGTTCTTC.